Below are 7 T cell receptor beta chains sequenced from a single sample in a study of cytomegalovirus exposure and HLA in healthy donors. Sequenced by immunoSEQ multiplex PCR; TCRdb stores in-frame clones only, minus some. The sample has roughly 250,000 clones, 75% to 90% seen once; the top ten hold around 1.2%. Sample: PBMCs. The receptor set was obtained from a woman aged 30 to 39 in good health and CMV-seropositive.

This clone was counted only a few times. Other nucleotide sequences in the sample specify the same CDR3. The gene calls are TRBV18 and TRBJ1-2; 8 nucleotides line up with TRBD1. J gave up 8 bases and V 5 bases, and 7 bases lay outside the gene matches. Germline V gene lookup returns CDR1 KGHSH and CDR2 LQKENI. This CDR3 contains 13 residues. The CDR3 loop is CASSTDREGGYTF. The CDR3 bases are TGTGCCAGCTCAACGGACAGGGAAGGGGGCTACACCTTC.

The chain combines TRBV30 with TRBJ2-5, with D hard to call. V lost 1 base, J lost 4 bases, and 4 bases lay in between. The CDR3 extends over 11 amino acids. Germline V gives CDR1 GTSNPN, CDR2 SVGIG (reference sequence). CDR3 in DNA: TGTGCCTGGAGTGCTACAGAGACCCAGTACTTC. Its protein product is CAWSATETQYF.

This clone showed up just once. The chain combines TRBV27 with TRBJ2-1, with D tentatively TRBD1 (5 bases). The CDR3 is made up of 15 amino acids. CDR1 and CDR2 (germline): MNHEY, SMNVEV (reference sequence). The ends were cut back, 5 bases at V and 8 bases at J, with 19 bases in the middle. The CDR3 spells CASSANVGAPDEQFF. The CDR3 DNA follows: TGTGCCAGCAGTGCGAATGTAGGGGCGCCTGATGAGCAGTTCTTC.

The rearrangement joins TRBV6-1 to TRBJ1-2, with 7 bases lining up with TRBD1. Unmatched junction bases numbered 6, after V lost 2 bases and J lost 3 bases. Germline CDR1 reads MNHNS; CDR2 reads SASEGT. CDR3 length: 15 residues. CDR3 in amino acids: CASSEPRQGDYGYTF. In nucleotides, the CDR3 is TGTGCCAGCAGTGAACCCCGACAGGGAGACTATGGCTACACCTTC.

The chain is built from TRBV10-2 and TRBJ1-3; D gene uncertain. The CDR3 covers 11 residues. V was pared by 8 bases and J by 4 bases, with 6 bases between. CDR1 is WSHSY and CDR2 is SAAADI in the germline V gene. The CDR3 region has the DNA TGCGCCAGCTTTTTAGGAAACACCATATATTTT. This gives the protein CASFLGNTIYF.

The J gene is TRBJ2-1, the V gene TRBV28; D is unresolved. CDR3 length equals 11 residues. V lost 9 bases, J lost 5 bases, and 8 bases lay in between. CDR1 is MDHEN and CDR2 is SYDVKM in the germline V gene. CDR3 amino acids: CASAENNEQFF. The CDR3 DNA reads TGTGCCAGTGCGGAGAACAATGAGCAGTTCTTC.

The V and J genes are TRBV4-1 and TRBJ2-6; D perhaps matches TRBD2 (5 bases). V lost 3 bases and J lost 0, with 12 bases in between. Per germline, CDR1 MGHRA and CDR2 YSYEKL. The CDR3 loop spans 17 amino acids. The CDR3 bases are TGCGCCAGCAGCCAGATCGGACGGGACTCTGGGGCCAACGTCCTGACTTTC. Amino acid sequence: CASSQIGRDSGANVLTF.